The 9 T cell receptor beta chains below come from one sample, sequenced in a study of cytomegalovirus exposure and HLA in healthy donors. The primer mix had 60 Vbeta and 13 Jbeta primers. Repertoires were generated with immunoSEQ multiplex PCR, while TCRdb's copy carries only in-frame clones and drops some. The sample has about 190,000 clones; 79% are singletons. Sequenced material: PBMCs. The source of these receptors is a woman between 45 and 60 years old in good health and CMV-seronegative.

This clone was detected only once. CDR3 amino acids: CASRPGLAGPPQETQYF. The CDR3, as DNA: TGTGCCAGCAGACCTGGACTAGCGGGCCCACCACAAGAGACCCAGTACTTC. The chain recombines TRBV5-4 with TRBJ2-5; the match to TRBD2 covers 11 bases. The germline V gene encodes CDR1 SGHNT and CDR2 YYREEE (reference sequence). CDR3 length: 17 amino acids. With 5 bases clipped from V and 2 bases from J, the junction kept 11 bases outside the gene matches.

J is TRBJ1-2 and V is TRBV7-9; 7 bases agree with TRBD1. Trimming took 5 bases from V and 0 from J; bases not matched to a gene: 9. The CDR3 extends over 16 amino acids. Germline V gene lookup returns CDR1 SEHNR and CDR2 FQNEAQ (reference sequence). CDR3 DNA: TGTGCCAGCAGCCCCGGACAGGCTGCCGCTAACTATGGCTACACCTTC. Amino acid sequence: CASSPGQAAANYGYTF.

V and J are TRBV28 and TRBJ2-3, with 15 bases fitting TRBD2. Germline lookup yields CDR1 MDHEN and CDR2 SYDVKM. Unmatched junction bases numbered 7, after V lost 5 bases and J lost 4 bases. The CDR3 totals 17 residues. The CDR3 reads CASSLPGLAGGADTQYF. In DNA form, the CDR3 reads TGTGCCAGCAGTCTTCCCGGACTAGCGGGAGGGGCAGATACGCAGTATTTT. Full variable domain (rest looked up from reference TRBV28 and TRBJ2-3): DVKVTQSSRYLVKRTGEKVFLECVQDMDHENMFWYRQDPGLGLRLIYFSYDVKMKEKGDIPEGYSVSREKKERFSLILESASTNQTSMYLCASSLPGLAGGADTQYFGPGTRLTVL.

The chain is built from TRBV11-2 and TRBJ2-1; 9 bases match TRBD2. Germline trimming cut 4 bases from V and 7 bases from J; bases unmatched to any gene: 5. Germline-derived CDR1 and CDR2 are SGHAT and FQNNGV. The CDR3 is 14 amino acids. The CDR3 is CASSSRTSVNEQFF. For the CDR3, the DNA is TGTGCCAGCAGCTCCCGGACTAGCGTGAATGAGCAGTTCTTC. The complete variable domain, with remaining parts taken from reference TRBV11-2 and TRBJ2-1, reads EAGVAQSPRYKIIEKRQSVAFWCNPISGHATLYWYQQILGQGPKLLIQFQNNGVVDDSQLPKDRFSAERLKGVDSTLKIQPAKLEDSAVYLCASSSRTSVNEQFFGPGTRLTVL.

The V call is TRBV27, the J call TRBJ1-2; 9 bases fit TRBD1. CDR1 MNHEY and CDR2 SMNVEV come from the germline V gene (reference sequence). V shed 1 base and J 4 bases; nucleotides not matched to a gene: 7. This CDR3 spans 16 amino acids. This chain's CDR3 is CASSLLQGANIYGYTF. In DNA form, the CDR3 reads TGTGCCAGCAGTTTATTACAGGGGGCTAATATCTATGGCTACACCTTC.

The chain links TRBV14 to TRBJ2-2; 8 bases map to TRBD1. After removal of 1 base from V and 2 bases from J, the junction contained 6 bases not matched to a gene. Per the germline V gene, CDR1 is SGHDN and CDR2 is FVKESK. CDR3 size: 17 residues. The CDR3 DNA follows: TGTGCCAGCAGCCAAGTAACCGGGACAGGCAACACCGGGGAGCTGTTTTTT. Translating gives CASSQVTGTGNTGELFF.

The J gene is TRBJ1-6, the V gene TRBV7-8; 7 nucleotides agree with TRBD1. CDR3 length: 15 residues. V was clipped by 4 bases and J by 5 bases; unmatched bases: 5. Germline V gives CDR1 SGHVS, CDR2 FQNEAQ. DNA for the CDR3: TGTGCCAGCAGCTCCAACAGGGGACATAATTCACCCCTCCACTTT. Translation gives CASSSNRGHNSPLHF.

Here the CDR3 DNA reads TGTGCCAGTAGTATCTCGGGTATTGCTTTCTTT. Translating it yields CASSISGIAFF. The V and J genes are TRBV19 and TRBJ1-1; D not certain. V shed 3 bases and J shed 11 bases, with 10 bases lying between them. The CDR3 runs 11 residues. Germline assignment: CDR1 LNHDA and CDR2 SQIVND (reference sequence). Combining the CDR3 with reference TRBV19 and TRBJ1-1 gives the whole variable domain DGGITQSPKYLFRKEGQNVTLSCEQNLNHDAMYWYRQDPGQGLRLIYYSQIVNDFQKGDIAEGYSVSREKKESFPLTVTSAQKNPTAFYLCASSISGIAFFGQGTRLTVV.

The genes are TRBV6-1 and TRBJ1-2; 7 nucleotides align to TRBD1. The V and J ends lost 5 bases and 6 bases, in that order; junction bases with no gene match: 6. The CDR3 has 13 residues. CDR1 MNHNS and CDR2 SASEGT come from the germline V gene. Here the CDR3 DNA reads TGTGCCAGCAGTTCGGTAGGGGGCGATGGCTACACCTTC. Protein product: CASSSVGGDGYTF.